This is a list of T cell receptor beta chains from one sample in a study of blood T cells in healthy people across ages. TCRdb ran MiXCR on the 5' RACE reads and lists one entry per CDR3 protein. The sample lists about 760,000 distinct CDR3 sequences, roughly 50% occurring once. Sequenced sample: blood. The receptors come from a man aged 40-55 years in good health. Both conserved end residues are trimmed from each CDR3.

v_gene: TRBV29-1; j_gene: TRBJ2-1; CDR3aa: SVGSTFEAGSYNEQF
v_gene: TRBV28; j_gene: -; CDR3aa: ASSWDTSGSLYEQY
v_gene: TRBV12-3/TRBV12-4; j_gene: TRBJ2-4; CDR3aa: ASSFNPGGGAKNIQY
v_gene: TRBV7-9; j_gene: TRBJ1-6; CDR3aa: ASRDQGASNSSPLH
v_gene: TRBV12-3/TRBV12-4; j_gene: TRBJ2-7; CDR3aa: ASSETSGRIYEQY
v_gene: TRBV29-1; j_gene: TRBJ2-1; CDR3aa: SVDRLREVDNEQF
v_gene: TRBV5-1; j_gene: TRBJ2-3; CDR3aa: ASSLEPITDTQY
v_gene: TRBV20-1; j_gene: TRBJ1-6; CDR3aa: SARGSAVGGTPLH
v_gene: TRBV28; j_gene: TRBJ2-3; CDR3aa: ASSPGTSSTDTQY
v_gene: TRBV5-1; j_gene: TRBJ2-1; CDR3aa: ASSLVQAAGYNEQF
v_gene: TRBV29-1; j_gene: TRBJ1-1; CDR3aa: SVVGTGNTEAF